The table lists the clone carrying this T cell receptor beta chain with many counts. Its matching antigen is unknown. Until they underwent thyroid surgery, no patient had received any treatment. The source of the sample is a study of metastatic and nonmetastatic thyroid tumors. Study background: The comparison covered peripheral blood and tumor or nodule tissue in malignant and benign thyroid patients.

Study-level results: Benign nodules were reported to have significantly lower TCR beta diversity than malignant thyroid tumors, in blood and tumor.

This CDR3 comprises 13 residues. Trimming removed 3 bases from V and 3 bases from J, with 6 bases in between. The germline gives CDR1 LGHNA, CDR2 YSLEER. TCRdb reassembled clones from the PCR reads with MiXCR. The data show 30,000 or so clones, around 7% seen once. The sequencing input was blood. The sequence derives from a female donor with papillary thyroid cancer or a benign thyroid nodule (not recorded which). Some clones in this sample may be carry-over from other donors' samples. The rearrangement joins TRBV4-3 to TRBJ1-3, with D unclear. The CDR3 sequence is CASSHTIGNTIYF. CDR3 nucleotide sequence: TGCGCCAGCAGCCACACCATTGGAAACACCATATATTTT.